These 29 T cell receptor beta chains originate from one sample sequenced in a study of cytomegalovirus exposure and HLA in healthy donors. In the PCR, 60 Vbeta and 13 Jbeta primers were used. Profiling relied on immunoSEQ multiplex PCR, and the TCRdb table lists in-frame clones only, not all of them. Of 85,000 to 100,000 clones in the sample, 55% to 75% were seen once. The sample consisted of PBMCs. The receptors here all came from a man between 60 and 75 years old in good health and CMV-seronegative.

CDR3 nucleotides: TGTGCCAGCAGCAGGACTAACTCCTACGAGCAGTACTTC. Translating gives CASSRTNSYEQYF. The V call is TRBV28, the J call TRBJ2-7; maybe TRBD2 (6 bases). This CDR3 is 13 amino acids long. With 6 bases removed from V and 0 bases from J, the gap between germline ends came to 9 bases. Germline V CDR1 and CDR2: MDHEN, SYDVKM.

The V gene is TRBV29-1, the J gene TRBJ1-6, with TRBD1 matching over 7 bases. The trim removed 7 bases at V and 5 bases at J, leaving 8 bases unmatched. This CDR3 has 14 amino acids. Germline V gene data show CDR1 as SQVTM and CDR2 as ANQGSEA. CDR3 sequence: CSGRTGGNNSPLHF. The CDR3 region has the DNA TGCAGCGGGAGGACAGGAGGCAATAATTCACCCCTCCACTTT.

The chain has TRBV28 and TRBJ1-6, with 7 bases identical to TRBD1. Germline V gene data show CDR1 as MDHEN and CDR2 as SYDVKM. V was clipped by 5 bases and J by 9 bases; unmatched bases: 7. The CDR3 contains 14 residues. This CDR3 reads CASSPSTGSSPLHF. CDR3 bases: TGTGCCAGCAGTCCGTCGACAGGGAGTTCACCCCTCCACTTT.

J is TRBJ2-3 and V is TRBV5-1; perhaps TRBD2 as D (5 bases). The CDR3 sequence is 14 residues long. The V gene's germline CDR1 is SGHRS and CDR2 YFSETQ. Trimming stripped 0 bases from V and 5 bases from J, with 10 bases between. In DNA form, the CDR3 reads TGCGCCAGCAGCTTGGCGGGATGGGAAGATACGCAGTATTTT. Encoded protein: CASSLAGWEDTQYF.

The J gene is TRBJ1-2, the V gene TRBV7-3; 8 bases are shared with TRBD1. Germline V gives CDR1 SGHTA, CDR2 FQGTGA. CDR3 length: 14 residues. The J segment lost 7 bases and the V segment lost 1 base, leaving 5 bases of the junction unmatched. CDR3 nucleotide sequence: TGTGCCAGCAGCTTAATGGGACAGGCTCGTGGCTACACCTTC. Translation: CASSLMGQARGYTF.

V usage is TRBV5-1 and J usage is TRBJ2-5; 8 bases align to TRBD2. Germline V gene data show CDR1 as SGHRS and CDR2 as YFSETQ. With V trimmed by 5 bases and J by 1 base, 7 bases remained unmatched. The CDR3 contains 15 residues. DNA for the CDR3: TGCGCCAGCAGAAGAACCGGGACTAGCCAAGAGACCCAGTACTTC. Translation: CASRRTGTSQETQYF. The variable domain in full, completed from reference TRBV5-1 and TRBJ2-5, reads KAGVTQTPRYLIKTRGQQVTLSCSPISGHRSVSWYQQTPGQGLQFLFEYFSETQRNKGNFPGRFSGRQFSNSRSEMNVSTLELGDSALYLCASRRTGTSQETQYFGPGTRLLVL.

The chain joins TRBV18 to TRBJ2-3; TRBD1 aligns across 10 bases. Germline V gene data show CDR1 as KGHSH and CDR2 as LQKENI. The length of the CDR3 is 15 residues. V trimming: 6 bases; J trimming: 6 bases; junction bases outside the gene matches: 9. CDR3 loop: CASSLRTGGSDTQYF. The CDR3 DNA reads as TGTGCCAGCTCCCTTCGGACAGGGGGTTCGGATACGCAGTATTTT.

This clone was observed a single time. The chain joins TRBV30 to TRBJ2-1; a weak D match, TRBD2 (5 bases). The germline CDR1 and CDR2 sequences are GTSNPN and SVGIG (reference sequence). The CDR3 runs 14 residues. V was clipped by 3 bases and J by 0 bases, with 9 bases between them. The CDR3 region has the DNA TGTGCCTGGAGACTTGAGGGCTCCTACAATGAGCAGTTCTTC. Encoded protein: CAWRLEGSYNEQFF.

V gene TRBV14 combines with J gene TRBJ2-3, with 7 bases matching TRBD2. The CDR3 has 16 residues. Germline-derived CDR1 and CDR2 are SGHDN and FVKESK. V dropped 1 base and J dropped 4; count of bases not matched to a gene: 8. CDR3 DNA sequence: TGTGCCAGCAGCCAAGTTGGCGGGAGTAGGGCAGATACGCAGTATTTT. Its protein product is CASSQVGGSRADTQYF.

This clone showed up just a few times. The V and J genes are TRBV5-1 and TRBJ2-3; no firm D call. The CDR3 runs to 14 residues. Germline CDR1 reads SGHRS; CDR2 reads YFSETQ. V was trimmed by 0 bases and J by 4 bases, leaving 9 bases between them. The CDR3 protein is CASSLGVTADTQYF. In nucleotides, the CDR3 is TGCGCCAGCAGCTTGGGAGTCACCGCAGATACGCAGTATTTT.

About this clone: The sample holds other DNA sequences that translate to the same CDR3. The chain combines TRBV5-1 with TRBJ2-1; 8 bases fit TRBD2. The germline V gene has CDR1 SGHRS and CDR2 YFSETQ. Germline trimming cut 0 bases from V and 2 bases from J; bases unmatched to any gene: 1. The CDR3 is 15 amino acids. The CDR3 region is CASSLGGGPYNEQFF. CDR3 nucleotides: TGCGCCAGCAGCTTGGGCGGGGGGCCCTACAATGAGCAGTTCTTC.

The chain has TRBV19 and TRBJ2-1; 8 bases agree with TRBD2. CDR1 LNHDA and CDR2 SQIVND come from the germline V gene (reference sequence). The CDR3 extends over 15 amino acids. Losses at the gene ends were 9 bases for V and 4 bases for J; bases not matched to a gene: 11. Written as DNA, the CDR3 is TGTGCCAGCCAAATGGCGGGGGGCGTGTACAATGAGCAGTTCTTC. Translation gives CASQMAGGVYNEQFF.

This chain connects TRBV7-3 to TRBJ2-7; TRBD2 is a possible D gene (6 bases). Germline CDR1 and CDR2: SGHTA and FQGTGA. V was cut by 8 bases and J by 3 bases, with 14 bases left in between. The CDR3 runs to 13 residues. The CDR3 bases are TGTGCCAGCCCGTATCGGCGGGACTACGAGCAGTACTTC. Residues: CASPYRRDYEQYF.

This clone was seen a few times. V and J are TRBV4-1 and TRBJ1-4, with no clear D. Trimming took 1 base from V and 8 from J, leaving 14 bases between them. CDR3 size: 15 residues. Germline-derived CDR1 and CDR2 are MGHRA and YSYEKL. The CDR3 is CASSQVNPRREKLFF. The CDR3 coding sequence is TGCGCCAGCAGCCAAGTTAACCCTCGGAGGGAAAAACTGTTTTTT.

This clone was observed a few times. The rearrangement joins TRBV2 to TRBJ2-4; D is undetermined. V was pared by 0 bases and J by 6 bases, with 12 bases between. CDR3 size: 15 residues. Germline V gives CDR1 SNHLY, CDR2 FYNNEI. CDR3 sequence (DNA): TGTGCCAGCAGTGAAGCCCCAACCGTCGGAAACATTCAGTACTTC. Its translation: CASSEAPTVGNIQYF.

The chain employs TRBV9 and TRBJ2-2, with 12 bases lining up with TRBD1. This CDR3 contains 17 residues. Trimming removed 3 bases from V and 7 bases from J; junction bases left unmatched: 10. Germline loops: CDR1 SGDLS, CDR2 YYNGEE. The CDR3 sequence: CASSAYGDRGPGGELFF. CDR3 DNA sequence: TGTGCCAGCAGCGCCTATGGGGACAGGGGGCCCGGCGGGGAGCTGTTTTTT.

V and J are TRBV5-4 and TRBJ2-7, with TRBD2 identical over 10 bases. CDR1 SGHNT and CDR2 YYREEE come from the germline V gene (reference sequence). Trimming cost V 0 bases and J 5 bases; bases outside gene matches: 5. The CDR3 covers 15 residues. CDR3 nucleotides: TGTGCCAGCAGCTTGGCAGGACTAGCGGTAAACGAGCAGTACTTC. Its translation: CASSLAGLAVNEQYF.

V gene TRBV7-3 combines with J gene TRBJ2-5, with TRBD2 matching over 9 bases. The J call may be mistaken, given a closer DNA end match to TRBJ2-7. Germline assignment: CDR1 SGHTA and CDR2 FQGTGA. The CDR3 is 15 amino acids. The CDR3 loop is CASSFSGGIEYEQYF. CDR3 DNA: TGTGCCAGCAGCTTTAGCGGGGGAATTGAGTACGAGCAGTACTTC.

This chain joins TRBV5-1 and TRBJ2-5, with TRBD2 matching 16 bases. Germline CDR1 reads SGHRS; CDR2 reads YFSETQ. This CDR3 has 17 residues. V dropped 3 bases and J dropped 4; count of bases not matched to a gene: 6. The CDR3 sequence is CASSSGTSGRARETQYF. The DNA for the CDR3 is TGCGCCAGCAGCTCTGGGACTAGCGGGAGGGCCCGAGAGACCCAGTACTTC.

The chain carries TRBV25-1 and TRBJ1-2; no reliable D call. V gave up 0 bases and J gave up 8 bases, with 13 bases separating them. CDR3 length: 14 residues. The V gene's germline CDR1 is MGHDK and CDR2 SYGVNS. In nucleotides, the CDR3 is TGTGCCAGCAGTGAATATAAGACCGCGGCGGGCTACACCTTC. Translated, it gives CASSEYKTAAGYTF.

The chain recombines TRBV13 with TRBJ1-3; TRBD1 matches at 7 bases. CDR1 is PRHDT and CDR2 is FYEKMQ in the germline V gene (reference sequence). The CDR3 runs to 15 residues. Unmatched junction bases numbered 14, after V lost 7 bases and J lost 8 bases. CDR3 region: CASTLEKGAGDTIYF. The CDR3 DNA reads as TGTGCCAGCACCCTGGAAAAGGGGGCCGGAGACACCATATATTTT.

The V call is TRBV28, the J call TRBJ1-1; the D gene is possibly TRBD1 (6 bases). The germline gives CDR1 MDHEN, CDR2 SYDVKM. This CDR3 spans 14 amino acids. V was shortened by 6 bases and J by 9 bases, with 20 bases between the two germline ends. CDR3 sequence reads: CASSPGTQTHKAFF. CDR3 DNA sequence: TGTGCCAGCAGCCCTGGGACACAAACTCATAAAGCTTTCTTT.

This clone was counted between two and nine times. The genes are TRBV27 and TRBJ1-4; the match to TRBD1 covers 9 bases. Germline V CDR1 and CDR2: MNHEY, SMNVEV (reference sequence). This CDR3 has 14 residues. J was trimmed by 8 bases and V by 6 bases; bases with no gene match: 7. The CDR3 DNA follows: TGTGCCAGCAGCCGGGACAGGGCTCGGGAAAAACTGTTTTTT. Translated, it gives CASSRDRAREKLFF.

The J gene is TRBJ2-5, the V gene TRBV27; no definite D call. From germline, CDR1 is MNHEY and CDR2 SMNVEV (reference sequence). V was cut by 3 bases and J by 4 bases, with 15 bases left in between. The CDR3 totals 15 residues. CDR3 protein: CASSLMSGGAETQYF. The CDR3 region has the DNA TGTGCCAGCAGTTTGATGTCGGGTGGTGCAGAGACCCAGTACTTC.

In its sample, this clone was seen many times. The chain links TRBV29-1 to TRBJ2-7; 10 bases line up with TRBD1. CDR1 is SQVTM, CDR2 ANQGSEA, per germline. Trimming at V came to 5 bases and at J to 5 bases, leaving 6 bases not matched to a gene. The CDR3 contains 13 residues. The CDR3 region has the DNA TGCAGCGTTCCGCTAGGGACAGGGGACGAGCAGTACTTC. Translated, it gives CSVPLGTGDEQYF.

This clone has a handful of counts. The CDR3 nucleotides read TGTGCCAGCAGTGAAAACAGTTGGACTGAAGCTTTCTTT. This sequence encodes CASSENSWTEAFF. The genes are TRBV2 and TRBJ1-1, with D uncertain. V lost 2 bases to trimming and J lost 5 bases, with 9 bases between them. This CDR3 region has 13 residues. The germline V gene encodes CDR1 SNHLY and CDR2 FYNNEI.

The chain carries TRBV9 and TRBJ2-1, with 12 bases identical to TRBD2. Germline V lookup: CDR1 SGDLS, CDR2 YYNGEE. J gave up 10 bases and V 0 bases, and 8 bases lay outside the gene matches. The CDR3 runs 16 residues. The CDR3 is CASSVGLAGARSEQFF. The CDR3 nucleotides are TGTGCCAGCAGCGTAGGACTAGCGGGAGCGAGGAGCGAGCAGTTCTTC. The full variable domain, with the rest looked up from reference TRBV9 and TRBJ2-1, is DSGVTQTPKHLITATGQRVTLRCSPRSGDLSVYWYQQSLDQGLQFLIQYYNGEERAKGNILERFSAQQFPDLHSELNLSSLELGDSALYFCASSVGLAGARSEQFFGPGTRLTVL.

The rearrangement uses TRBV6-5 and TRBJ2-5; TRBD2 might be the D (6 bases). Germline CDR1 is MNHEY and CDR2 is SVGAGI. The CDR3 runs 14 residues. Trimming removed 6 bases at V and 6 bases at J, with 17 bases between. CDR3 sequence (DNA): TGTGCCAGCAGAAGTCCGGGAGCCGTGAAGACCCAGTACTTC. It specifies CASRSPGAVKTQYF.

This chain links TRBV14 with TRBJ2-1; TRBD2 is a possible D gene (6 bases). The CDR3 has 13 amino acids. Trimming stripped 0 bases from V and 12 bases from J, with 12 bases between. The germline CDR1 and CDR2 sequences are SGHDN and FVKESK. In DNA form, the CDR3 reads TGTGCCAGCAGCCAAGATCGAACGACTAGGCAGTTCTTC. Translating it yields CASSQDRTTRQFF.